One T cell receptor beta chain is described in this entry. Its antigen is not known. Other DNA sequences within the sample encode an identical CDR3. Trimming took 0 bases from V and 7 from J; bases not matched to a gene: 0. CDR3 length equals 12 residues. The V gene's germline CDR1 is GTSNPN and CDR2 SVGIG (reference sequence). This sample was taken from a study of shared clonotypes between healthy human individuals. Overall study findings and caveats: Collection of samples was limited to blood; tissue repertoires likely differ. Lower generation probabilities were found for non-shared clonotypes than for those shared by all four donors.

Deep was the level at which the assay was run. Sequencing used immunoSEQ multiplex PCR; TCRdb keeps in-frame clones, though not all of them. The table records about 1 million clones, 65% to 80% of them present only once. Sequenced input: memory CD4+ T cells sorted from blood. Sample subset: CD45RA-negative fraction. This chain connects TRBV30 to TRBJ2-5, with TRBD2 matching 9 bases. This clonotype was obtained from a man aged 18 to 29 in good health. Here the CDR3 DNA reads TGTGCCTGGAGTGTACTAGCGGGGACCCAGTACTTC. It yields the protein CAWSVLAGTQYF.